The 10 T cell receptor beta chains below all came from one sample that was sequenced in a study of chemoradiotherapy in HPV16-positive cancers. TCRdb's table, derived via immunoSEQ multiplex PCR, lists solely in-frame clones and lacks some. Of tens of thousands of clones in the sample, 89% were seen once. The specimen comprised blood, sampled from a patient who underwent chemoradiotherapy. These TCRs come from a human donor with HPV-associated anogenital cancer.

The chain carries TRBV4-1 and TRBJ1-3, with unresolved D. The germline gives CDR1 MGHRA, CDR2 YSYEKL. There are 16 residues in the CDR3. Trimming shortened V by 0 bases and J by 0 bases, and 9 bases separated the two germline ends. CDR3: CASSQEGRSSGNTIYF. The CDR3 region has the DNA TGCGCCAGCAGCCAAGAGGGCAGGAGCTCTGGAAACACCATATATTTT.

This clone was counted once. The chain couples TRBV7-3 to TRBJ1-2; TRBD1 matches 9 bases. Looked up from germline, CDR1 is SGHTA and CDR2 is FQGTGA. The CDR3 is 14 residues long. Losses at the gene ends were 6 bases for V and 4 bases for J; bases not matched to a gene: 6. The DNA of the CDR3 is TGTGCCAGCAGGGGACAGGGAGTAAGCTATGGCTACACCTTC. Amino acids: CASRGQGVSYGYTF.

V is TRBV7-2 and J is TRBJ2-5; the match to TRBD2 covers 7 bases. V trimming: 0 bases; J trimming: 2 bases; junction bases outside the gene matches: 6. The CDR3 is 16 amino acids. CDR1 and CDR2 (germline): SGHTA, FQGNSA. CDR3: CASSLARDYGQETQYF. CDR3 bases: TGTGCCAGCAGCTTAGCCCGGGACTATGGACAAGAGACCCAGTACTTC.

This chain links TRBV4-1 with TRBJ2-1; D is possibly TRBD2 (6 bases). Germline CDR1 reads MGHRA; CDR2 reads YSYEKL. V was shortened by 0 bases and J by 2 bases, with 11 bases between the two germline ends. The CDR3 contains 16 residues. This chain's CDR3 is CASSQDYSGAYNEQFF. CDR3 nucleotides: TGCGCCAGCAGCCAAGATTATAGCGGAGCCTACAATGAGCAGTTCTTC.

This sequence joins TRBV7-9 and TRBJ2-7; the D is unclear. Germline loops: CDR1 SEHNR, CDR2 FQNEAQ (reference sequence). The CDR3 runs to 12 residues. V lost 5 bases to trimming and J lost 4 bases, with 9 bases between them. CDR3 amino acids: CASSPANYEQYF. CDR3 coding DNA: TGTGCCAGCAGCCCCGCCAATTACGAGCAGTACTTC. The whole variable domain, remainder taken from reference TRBV7-9 and TRBJ2-7, is DTGVSQNPRHKITKRGQNVTFRCDPISEHNRLYWYRQTLGQGPEFLTYFQNEAQLEKSRLLSDRFSAERPKGSFSTLEIQRTEQGDSAMYLCASSPANYEQYFGPGTRLTVT.

The chain uses TRBV6-1 and TRBJ1-3, with D unclear. V was shortened by 1 base and J by 0 bases, with 7 bases between the two germline ends. The CDR3 spans 15 residues. Germline CDR1 MNHNS, CDR2 SASEGT. The CDR3 coding sequence is TGTGCCAGCAGTGAAGGGGTCACCTCTGGAAACACCATATATTTT. This gives the protein CASSEGVTSGNTIYF.

V and J are TRBV6-5 and TRBJ2-7; D is undetermined. Germline V gene data show CDR1 as MNHEY and CDR2 as SVGAGI. V lost 10 bases and J 4 bases, leaving 11 bases between the germline ends. There are 11 residues in the CDR3. The CDR3 protein is CATQVRYEQYF. In nucleotides, the CDR3 is TGTGCCACCCAAGTTCGATACGAGCAGTACTTC.

This chain links TRBV10-1 with TRBJ1-2; no reliable D call. Trimming removed 3 bases from V and 5 bases from J, with 10 bases in between. The CDR3 consists of 13 residues. From germline, CDR1 is WNHNN and CDR2 SYGVQD (reference sequence). CDR3 amino acids: CASSESQTYGYTF. CDR3 nucleotide sequence: TGCGCCAGCAGTGAAAGCCAAACTTATGGCTACACCTTC.

The chain uses TRBV19 and TRBJ2-1, with D perhaps TRBD2 (6 bases). Trimming stripped 1 base from V and 0 bases from J, with 7 bases between. Germline values: CDR1 LNHDA, CDR2 SQIVND (reference sequence). The CDR3 is 15 amino acids. CDR3 residues: CASSIGEVSYNEQFF. Here the CDR3 DNA reads TGTGCCAGTAGTATAGGGGAGGTCTCCTACAATGAGCAGTTCTTC.

This chain joins TRBV18 and TRBJ1-6; D gene ambiguous. V dropped 3 bases and J dropped 8 bases, with 11 bases sitting between them. The CDR3 loop spans 14 amino acids. The V gene's germline CDR1 is KGHSH and CDR2 LQKENI. The CDR3 DNA reads as TGTGCCAGCTCACCGCGCAACGGGGATTCACCCCTCCACTTT. It translates to CASSPRNGDSPLHF.